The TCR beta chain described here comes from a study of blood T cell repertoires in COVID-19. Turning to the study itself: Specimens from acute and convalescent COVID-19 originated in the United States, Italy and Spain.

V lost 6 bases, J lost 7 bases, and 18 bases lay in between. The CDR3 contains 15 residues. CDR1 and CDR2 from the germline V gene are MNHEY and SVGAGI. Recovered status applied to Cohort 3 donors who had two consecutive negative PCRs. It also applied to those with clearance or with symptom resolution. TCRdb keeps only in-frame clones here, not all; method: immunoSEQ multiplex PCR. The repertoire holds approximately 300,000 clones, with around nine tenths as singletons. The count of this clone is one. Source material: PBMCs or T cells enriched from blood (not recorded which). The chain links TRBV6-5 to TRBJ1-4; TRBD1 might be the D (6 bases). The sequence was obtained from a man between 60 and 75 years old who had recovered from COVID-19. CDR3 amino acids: CASRLQGSRAEKLFF. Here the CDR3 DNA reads TGTGCCAGCAGACTACAGGGTTCTCGGGCTGAAAAACTGTTTTTT.